These 26 T cell receptor beta chains share one sample of origin, sequenced in a study of T cells after yellow fever vaccination. TCRdb re-called the 5' RACE reads with MiXCR, one entry per CDR3 protein. The sample comprises about 350,000 distinct CDR3 sequences, approximately 4% of which are singletons, and 20% to 25% rests with the top ten. The material sequenced was PBMCs, taken 5 days after the yellow fever booster vaccination. The receptors here all came from a man between 18 and 35 years old who received the YFV17D yellow fever vaccine.

The rearrangement uses TRBV11-2 and TRBJ2-3; 10 positions agree with TRBD2. CDR3 length: 15 residues. With V trimmed by 5 bases and J by 5 bases, 7 bases remained unmatched. Germline V gene data show CDR1 as SGHAT and CDR2 as FQNNGV. This CDR3 reads CASSASGSLGDTQYF. The CDR3 DNA is TGTGCCAGCAGCGCTAGCGGGAGTTTAGGAGATACGCAGTATTTT.

A few counts support this clonotype. The chain joins TRBV28 to TRBJ1-6; D ambiguous. Germline V CDR1 and CDR2: MDHEN, SYDVKM. The V end lost 8 bases, the J end lost 10 bases, and 15 bases lay between the germline ends. The CDR3 spans 13 residues. The CDR3 coding sequence is TGTGCCAGCGCGGGGTGGGTAGGGTCACCCCTCCACTTT. Translated: CASAGWVGSPLHF.

This clonotype appeared many times. J is TRBJ1-6 and V is TRBV7-2; D remains unclear. Trimming took off 4 bases at V and 8 bases at J, with 12 bases between the two ends. This CDR3 is built from 14 residues. CDR1 SGHTA and CDR2 FQGNSA come from the germline V gene. DNA of the CDR3: TGTGCCAGCAGCTGGGTTACAGTGGATTCACCCCTCCACTTT. It specifies CASSWVTVDSPLHF.

This clonotype turned up a few times. The V call is TRBV30, the J call TRBJ1-4; 8 bases align to TRBD1. The germline V gene encodes CDR1 GTSNPN and CDR2 SVGIG (reference sequence). The CDR3 is 15 residues long. The V segment lost 0 bases and the J segment 8 bases; nucleotides outside the gene matches: 8. The CDR3 DNA sequence: TGTGCCTGGAGTGTATCCAGGACAGGGCCCGAAAAACTGTTTTTT. This gives the protein CAWSVSRTGPEKLFF.

A few counts support this clonotype. The J gene is TRBJ2-3, the V gene TRBV11-2; D is possibly TRBD2 (6 bases). Trimming cost V 2 bases and J 4 bases, with 13 bases left between them. The CDR3 sequence is 15 residues long. Looked up from germline, CDR1 is SGHAT and CDR2 is FQNNGV. The CDR3 is CASSLLGSSADTQYF. In nucleotides, the CDR3 is TGTGCCAGCAGCTTATTGGGGTCTAGCGCAGATACGCAGTATTTT.

This clonotype turned up a few times. The chain combines TRBV7-9 with TRBJ2-1; D is perhaps TRBD2 (7 bases). This CDR3 contains 13 residues. The germline gives CDR1 SEHNR, CDR2 FQNEAQ (reference sequence). With 8 bases removed from V and 4 bases from J, the gap between germline ends came to 12 bases. The CDR3 DNA sequence: TGTGCCAGCGGGGGGGCCTCTTACAATGAGCAGTTCTTC. Translating gives CASGGASYNEQFF.

Many counts were recorded for this clonotype. The chain employs TRBV27 and TRBJ1-3; no firm D call. The CDR3 runs to 18 residues. The V end lost 5 bases, the J end lost 0 bases, and 20 bases lay between the germline ends. Germline CDR1 is MNHEY and CDR2 is SMNVEV (reference sequence). In nucleotides, the CDR3 is TGTGCCAGCAGTCCTGAACCCTTGGCGGAGAGCTCTGGAAACACCATATATTTT. Protein sequence: CASSPEPLAESSGNTIYF.

This clonotype occurred a few times. The chain uses TRBV5-1 and TRBJ1-5, with a weak D call TRBD1 (5 bases). The V end lost 5 bases, the J end lost 1 base, and 13 bases lay between the germline ends. The CDR3 length is 15 residues. The germline gives CDR1 SGHRS, CDR2 YFSETQ. CDR3 loop: CASRPMPGSNQPQHF. The CDR3 bases are TGCGCCAGCAGGCCAATGCCAGGGAGCAATCAGCCCCAGCATTTT.

This clonotype appeared a few times. The CDR3 nucleotides read TGTGCCAGCAGCTTAGGGCCCCGGAGAATCGGGGAGCTGTTTTTT. Protein sequence: CASSLGPRRIGELFF. This chain connects TRBV7-2 to TRBJ2-2; no reliable D call. CDR1 and CDR2 from the germline V gene are SGHTA and FQGNSA. V was pared by 1 base and J by 7 bases, with 13 bases between. The CDR3 has 15 residues.

This chain links TRBV7-2 with TRBJ2-3, with no clear D. V lost 5 bases and J lost 2, with 11 bases in between. In germline, CDR1 is SGHTA, CDR2 FQGNSA. This CDR3 contains 14 residues. The CDR3 protein is CASSPGSFTDTQYF. The CDR3 coding sequence is TGTGCCAGCAGCCCCGGATCCTTCACAGATACGCAGTATTTT. Variable domain in full (rest from reference TRBV7-2 and TRBJ2-3): GAGVSQSPSNKVTEKGKDVELRCDPISGHTALYWYRQSLGQGLEFLIYFQGNSAPDKSGLPSDRFSAERTGGSVSTLTIQRTQQEDSAVYLCASSPGSFTDTQYFGPGTRLTVL.

This clonotype has a handful of counts. CDR3 sequence reads: CASSLPRAVLELNQPQHF. In nucleotides, the CDR3 is TGTGCCAGCAGTCTCCCCAGGGCAGTACTAGAACTCAATCAGCCCCAGCATTTT. The chain couples TRBV6-1 to TRBJ1-5; perhaps TRBD1 as D (5 bases). Trimming stripped 5 bases from V and 3 bases from J, with 23 bases between. Germline V CDR1 and CDR2: MNHNS, SASEGT. CDR3 length equals 18 residues.

This clonotype was detected many times. The chain joins TRBV5-1 to TRBJ1-2; 8 bases line up with TRBD1. The ends lost 3 bases at V and 10 bases at J; junction bases unmatched: 5. The germline CDR1 and CDR2 sequences are SGHRS and YFSETQ. The CDR3 length is 12 residues. CDR3 coding DNA: TGCGCCAGCAGCTGGGGGACAGGAGACTACACCTTC. Encoded protein: CASSWGTGDYTF.

This clonotype was seen a few times. The chain employs TRBV29-1 and TRBJ2-7; D gene unclear. CDR1 is SQVTM and CDR2 is ANQGSEA in the germline V gene. Trimming took off 4 bases at V and 3 bases at J, with 10 bases between the two ends. This CDR3 contains 12 residues. The CDR3 spells CSVGEALYEQYF. Written as DNA, the CDR3 is TGCAGCGTTGGAGAAGCACTCTACGAGCAGTACTTC.

This clonotype was detected only a few times. This chain uses TRBV4-1 with TRBJ2-7; 8 bases are a match to TRBD2. Germline V gene sequence: CDR1 MGHRA, CDR2 YSYEKL. The CDR3 runs 16 residues. V was clipped by 3 bases and J by 0 bases; unmatched bases: 7. The DNA of the CDR3 is TGCGCCAGCAGCCACCACATAGCGGGAAGCTCCTACGAGCAGTACTTC. This codes for CASSHHIAGSSYEQYF.

The chain uses TRBV12-3 or TRBV12-4 and TRBJ2-2; no clear D. V was clipped by 5 bases and J by 4 bases, with 23 bases between them. This CDR3 has 18 residues. CDR3: CASSPRPVTPSTTGELFF. As DNA, the CDR3 is TGTGCCAGCAGTCCTCGGCCGGTGACGCCCTCGACCACCGGGGAGCTGTTTTTT.

V is TRBV7-9 and J is TRBJ1-3; D is ambiguous. V was shortened by 4 bases and J by 11 bases, with 15 bases between the two germline ends. This CDR3 has 13 residues. Germline values: CDR1 SEHNR, CDR2 FQNEAQ (reference sequence). CDR3 in amino acids: CASSYPSSTPIYF. The DNA of the CDR3 is TGTGCCAGCAGCTACCCCTCCTCGACTCCCATATATTTT.

This clonotype was found a few times. The rearrangement uses TRBV6-1 and TRBJ1-5, with D hard to call. Germline V gives CDR1 MNHNS, CDR2 SASEGT. Trimming shortened V by 2 bases and J by 7 bases, and 9 bases separated the two germline ends. This CDR3 has 13 amino acids. The CDR3 loop is CASSEQLGQPQHF. DNA for the CDR3: TGTGCCAGCAGTGAACAATTAGGCCAGCCCCAGCATTTT.

The sample holds many counts of this clonotype. V is TRBV4-2 and J is TRBJ1-1; D not certain. CDR3 length: 14 residues. The ends were cut back, 1 base at V and 7 bases at J, with 13 bases in the middle. The germline V gene has CDR1 LGHNA and CDR2 YNFKEQ. CDR3 sequence reads: CASSQVGGPSEAFF. In nucleotides, the CDR3 is TGTGCCAGCAGCCAAGTTGGAGGACCAAGTGAAGCTTTCTTT.

This chain connects TRBV24-1 to TRBJ1-5, with 11 bases aligning to TRBD1. The length of the CDR3 is 15 residues. Germline V lookup: CDR1 KGHDR, CDR2 SFDVKD. The V segment lost 4 bases and the J segment 7 bases; nucleotides outside the gene matches: 5. Written as DNA, the CDR3 is TGTGCCACCAGTGACGGGGGACAGGGGGACCAGCCCCAGCATTTT. Translating gives CATSDGGQGDQPQHF.

This clonotype was seen at least ten times. V and J are TRBV7-2 and TRBJ1-2, with D hard to call. The CDR3 loop spans 15 amino acids. V dropped 5 bases and J dropped 7 bases, with 20 bases sitting between them. CDR1 and CDR2 from the germline V gene are SGHTA and FQGNSA. The CDR3 DNA sequence: TGTGCCAGCAGCCGTCAGAATCCCACATGGGGTGGCTACACCTTC. Translating gives CASSRQNPTWGGYTF.

In its sample, this clonotype was seen a few times. This sequence joins TRBV10-2 and TRBJ2-1; 8 positions match TRBD2. Germline V gives CDR1 WSHSY, CDR2 SAAADI. The J segment lost 13 bases and the V segment lost 2 bases, leaving 4 bases of the junction unmatched. CDR3 length: 12 residues. The CDR3 spells CASSEPGGPQFF. The DNA of the CDR3 is TGCGCCAGCAGTGAGCCGGGGGGGCCACAGTTCTTC.

The chain combines TRBV5-1 with TRBJ2-3; D is undetermined. Germline V CDR1 and CDR2: SGHRS, YFSETQ. Trimming cost V 1 base and J 3 bases, with 15 bases left between them. This CDR3 has 16 residues. The CDR3 protein is CASSLNVGRRTDTQYF. The DNA of the CDR3 is TGCGCCAGCAGCTTGAATGTAGGGCGACGGACAGATACGCAGTATTTT.

The DNA for the CDR3 is TGTGCCAGTACCCCGGGACTAGCGTCCTACAATGAGCAGTTCTTC. It specifies CASTPGLASYNEQFF. The rearrangement links TRBV19 to TRBJ2-1; TRBD2 matches at 10 bases. The germline V gene has CDR1 LNHDA and CDR2 SQIVND (reference sequence). With 7 bases clipped from V and 1 base from J, the junction kept 4 bases outside the gene matches. CDR3 size: 15 residues.

The V and J genes are TRBV12-3 or TRBV12-4 and TRBJ2-2; D gene unclear. Trimming removed 10 bases at V and 1 base at J, with 10 bases between. The CDR3 is made up of 13 amino acids. Here the CDR3 reads CAISHRNTGELFF. CDR3 nucleotides: TGTGCCATAAGCCACAGGAACACCGGGGAGCTGTTTTTT.

The CDR3 reads CASSFGTSYYEQYF. The CDR3 DNA follows: TGTGCCAGCAGCTTTGGGACTAGTTACTACGAGCAGTACTTC. The chain joins TRBV7-2 to TRBJ2-7; 8 bases match TRBD2. This CDR3 region has 14 residues. J lost 3 bases, V lost 3 bases, and 4 bases had no gene match. The V gene's germline CDR1 is SGHTA and CDR2 FQGNSA.

The table lists this clonotype with a few counts. Here the CDR3 DNA reads TGTGCCAGCAGCTTAGGTCATAAGACGAACACTGAAGCTTTCTTT. This translates into CASSLGHKTNTEAFF. The rearrangement uses TRBV7-9 and TRBJ1-1; D is uncertain. Germline V gene data show CDR1 as SEHNR and CDR2 as FQNEAQ (reference sequence). V was cut by 1 base and J by 1 base, with 10 bases left in between. This CDR3 comprises 15 residues.